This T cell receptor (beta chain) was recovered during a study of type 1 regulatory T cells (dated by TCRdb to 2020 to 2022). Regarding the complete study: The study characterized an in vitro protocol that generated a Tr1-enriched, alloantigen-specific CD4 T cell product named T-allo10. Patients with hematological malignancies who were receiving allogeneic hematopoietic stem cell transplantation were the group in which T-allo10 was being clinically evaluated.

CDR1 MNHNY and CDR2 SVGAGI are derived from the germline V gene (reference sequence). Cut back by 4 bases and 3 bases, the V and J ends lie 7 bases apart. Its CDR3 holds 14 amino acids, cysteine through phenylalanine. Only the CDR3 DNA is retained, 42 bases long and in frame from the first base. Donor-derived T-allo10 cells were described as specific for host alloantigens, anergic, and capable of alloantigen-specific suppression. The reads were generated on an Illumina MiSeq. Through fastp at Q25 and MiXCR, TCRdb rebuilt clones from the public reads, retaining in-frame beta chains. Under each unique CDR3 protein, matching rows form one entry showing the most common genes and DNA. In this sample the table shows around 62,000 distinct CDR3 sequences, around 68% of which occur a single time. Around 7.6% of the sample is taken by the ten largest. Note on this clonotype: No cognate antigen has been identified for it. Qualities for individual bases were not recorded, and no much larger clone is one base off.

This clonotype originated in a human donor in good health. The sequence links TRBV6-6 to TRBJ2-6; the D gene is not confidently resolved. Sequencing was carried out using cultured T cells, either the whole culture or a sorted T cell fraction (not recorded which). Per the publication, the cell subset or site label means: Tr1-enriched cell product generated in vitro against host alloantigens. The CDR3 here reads CASSSVVGANVLTF. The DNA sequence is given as TGTGCCAGCAGTTCTGTTGTTGGGGCCAACGTCCTGACTTTC.